The following is a T cell receptor beta chain sequence with its context. Its cognate antigen has yet to be identified. No much larger clone is present one base from it, and per-base qualities are unavailable. At one collaborating source in Seattle, patients were enrolled during active infection and were followed longitudinally through the course of disease. Collaborating institutions collected whole blood in K2EDTA tubes following their own protocols. For TCRbeta analysis, collaborator samples were shipped as frozen whole blood, as isolated PBMCs, or as DNA extracted from either sample type. The immunoSEQ Assay, a bias-controlled multiplex PCR, was used to amplify TCRbeta CDR3 regions from genomic DNA. Per the original workflow: Within the assay, amplification of reference gene primers was used to estimate how many nucleated cells each sample contained. To quantify the absolute abundance of each unique TCRbeta CDR3 rearrangement, sequence reads were collapsed and filtered. For each sample, productive Simpson clonality was calculated as the square root of Simpson's diversity index across productive rearrangements. TCRdb carries this immuneACCESS record with in-frame sequences only. Its versions omit some clonotypes, under half of them owing to an unresolved V gene in the studies checked, with the rest unexplained. V, J and clone size derive from that table, while D and trimming were established from the DNA sequence. The sample includes approximately 210,000 clones, with 80% to 85% observed a single time. The ten biggest clones cover 8% to 11% of the sample.

This entry comes from a study of blood T cell repertoires in COVID-19 (dated by TCRdb to 2020 to 2022). Regarding the study in general: Samples from collaborators originated in the United States, Italy and Spain and spanned both the acute and convalescent phases of COVID-19. Nearly every sample came with metadata listing a de-identified subject ID, COVID-19 status, age in years and sex. The repertoires were made available in a free public database intended to serve as a resource for research on the immune response to SARS-CoV-2. Samples came from the ongoing ImmuneRACE study (first 160 participants) plus 1,254 subjects from 6 global collaborators. The material from the prospective study consisted of cDNA or gDNA derived from T cells, B-cell-depleted T cells, or PBMCs. Where available, HLA class I and class II types were obtained from metadata supplied by the sample provider rather than from assay-based typing. The dataset comprised deeply sampled blood TCRbeta repertoires from subjects exposed to, actively infected with, or recovered from COVID-19.

The investigation overall reported the following: The amount of clinical and demographic metadata varied by source and participant and was provided uncurated.

Inclusive of the bounding cysteine and phenylalanine, the CDR3 is 15 residues long. The only DNA kept is the CDR3, 45 bases in frame from the first base. Trimming accounts for 0 bases at V and 5 bases at J, while the number of junction bases matched to no gene is 6. The germline V gene (reference sequence) gives CDR1 as LGHDT and CDR2 as YNNKEL. Rearrangement joined TRBV3-1 (or the pseudogene TRBV3-2) to TRBJ2-5; the junction holds 7 bases that match TRBD2. The clonotype was recovered from a woman of 80 years or more with COVID-19, enrolled during active disease. The specimen sequenced was peripheral blood. The DNA reads as follows: TGTGCCAGCAGCCAAGATCTGGCGGGGGAGGAGACCCAGTACTTC. Protein translation: CASSQDLAGEETQYF.